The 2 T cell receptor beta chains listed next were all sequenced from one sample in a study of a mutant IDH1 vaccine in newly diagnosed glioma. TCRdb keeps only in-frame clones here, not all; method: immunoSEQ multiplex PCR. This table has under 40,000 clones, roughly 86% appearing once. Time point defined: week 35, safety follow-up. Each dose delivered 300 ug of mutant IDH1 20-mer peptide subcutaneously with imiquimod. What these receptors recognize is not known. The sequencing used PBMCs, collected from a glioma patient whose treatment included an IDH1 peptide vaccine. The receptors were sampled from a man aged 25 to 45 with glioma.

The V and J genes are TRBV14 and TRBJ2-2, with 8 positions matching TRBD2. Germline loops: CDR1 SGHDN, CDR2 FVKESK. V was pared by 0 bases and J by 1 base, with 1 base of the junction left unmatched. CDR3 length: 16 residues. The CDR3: CASSQDTSGNTGELFF. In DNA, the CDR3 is TGTGCCAGCAGCCAAGACACTAGCGGGAACACCGGGGAGCTGTTTTTT.

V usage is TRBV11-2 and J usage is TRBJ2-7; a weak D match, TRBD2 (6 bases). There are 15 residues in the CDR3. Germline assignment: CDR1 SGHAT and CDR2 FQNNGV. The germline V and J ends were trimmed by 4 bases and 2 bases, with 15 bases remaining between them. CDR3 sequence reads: CASSSQLGLTYEQYF. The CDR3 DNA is TGTGCCAGCAGCTCCCAGCTGGGACTGACCTACGAGCAGTACTTC.